Presented here are 26 T cell receptor beta chains from one specimen sequenced in a study of control samples from healthy donors and cancer patients (TCRdb year 2020). Receptor libraries were prepared by the immunoSEQ multiplex PCR assay. The table comes from immuneACCESS by way of TCRdb, which keeps in-frame sequences with V and J called. Part of the clones is missing from these tables; in studies checked, under half for an unresolved V gene and the rest for unknown reasons. Within this sample are around 120,000 clones, with 93% of them counted one time only. Over 1.5% of the sample is held by the ten biggest clonotypes. The specimen sequenced was PBMCs. The source of these receptors is a man aged 50-60 years with head and neck cancer.

The gene calls are TRBV6-4 and TRBJ2-3, with D perhaps matching TRBD1 or TRBD2 (6 bases each). The V gene's germline CDR1 is MRHNA and CDR2 SNTAGT. CDR3 size: 14 residues. Trimming removed 0 bases at V and 8 bases at J, with 12 bases between. CDR3 sequence reads: CASSDSGKGGTQYF. The CDR3 DNA reads TGTGCCAGCAGTGACTCGGGAAAGGGGGGTACGCAGTATTTT.

In this sample, this clone turned up a few times. The rearrangement joins TRBV7-3 to TRBJ1-1, with unresolved D. The CDR3 spans 13 residues. Germline-derived CDR1 and CDR2 are SGHTA and FQGTGA. The V gene lost 2 bases and the J gene lost 3 bases, with 7 bases spanning the gap. Written as DNA, the CDR3 is TGTGCCAGCAGCTTAGACCGATACACTGAAGCTTTCTTT. Encoded protein: CASSLDRYTEAFF.

DNA for the CDR3: TGTGCCAGCAGTTACTCGAGAGCTAGCTCCTACGAGCAGTACTTC. As protein: CASSYSRASSYEQYF. The chain couples TRBV6-2 or TRBV6-3 to TRBJ2-7; D not resolved. Trimming stripped 0 bases from V and 0 bases from J, with 9 bases between. In germline, CDR1 is MNHEY, CDR2 SVGEGT. The CDR3 length is 15 residues.

The chain is built from TRBV6-2 or TRBV6-3 and TRBJ1-1, with TRBD1 as a possible D gene (5 bases). The germline CDR1 and CDR2 sequences are MNHEY and SVGEGT. With 2 bases removed from V and 7 bases from J, the gap between germline ends came to 17 bases. CDR3 size: 15 residues. The CDR3 loop is CASSYGFVGEFEAFF. CDR3 coding DNA: TGTGCCAGCAGTTACGGGTTCGTGGGGGAGTTTGAAGCTTTCTTT.

The J gene is TRBJ1-1, the V gene TRBV6-1, with TRBD1 identical over 7 bases. CDR1 and CDR2 (germline): MNHNS, SASEGT. CDR3 length equals 16 residues. With V trimmed by 0 bases and J by 4 bases, 8 bases remained unmatched. As DNA, the CDR3 is TGTGCCAGCAGTGAAGCTCCCTTTCCAGGGGGCACTGAAGCTTTCTTT. It translates to CASSEAPFPGGTEAFF.

This chain connects TRBV27 to TRBJ1-5; TRBD1 might be the D (6 bases). The V gene's germline CDR1 is MNHEY and CDR2 SMNVEV (reference sequence). Trimming took off 6 bases at V and 5 bases at J, with 11 bases between the two ends. The CDR3 covers 13 residues. CDR3 loop: CASRSRGDQPQHF. The CDR3 DNA reads TGTGCCAGCAGATCCAGGGGAGATCAGCCCCAGCATTTT.

The chain combines TRBV12-5 with TRBJ2-1; no firm D call. The CDR3 has 11 residues. V dropped 0 bases and J dropped 7 bases, with 1 base sitting between them. In germline, CDR1 is LGHNT, CDR2 FRNRAP. In DNA form, the CDR3 reads TGTGCTAGTGGTTTGGTTAATGAGCAGTTCTTC. It codes for CASGLVNEQFF.

As DNA, the CDR3 is TGTGCCAGCAGATTAAGACAGGGTGTAAACACTGAAGCTTTCTTT. Translation: CASRLRQGVNTEAFF. The rearrangement uses TRBV7-2 and TRBJ1-1; 7 positions match TRBD1. With 6 bases clipped from V and 2 bases from J, the junction kept 9 bases outside the gene matches. This CDR3 spans 15 amino acids. Germline values: CDR1 SGHTA, CDR2 FQGNSA.

This chain joins TRBV19 and TRBJ2-1, with 7 bases lining up with TRBD2. CDR3 length: 15 amino acids. Germline V gene lookup returns CDR1 LNHDA and CDR2 SQIVND (reference sequence). The V segment lost 3 bases and the J segment 5 bases; nucleotides outside the gene matches: 7. CDR3 bases: TGTGCCAGTAGTATGACAAGCGGGGACGACAATGAGCAGTTCTTC. It specifies CASSMTSGDDNEQFF.

V is TRBV7-2 and J is TRBJ1-6; tentatively, D is TRBD1 (5 bases). The V and J ends lost 5 bases and 9 bases respectively, with 20 bases between them. The CDR3 contains 16 residues. Germline V gene lookup returns CDR1 SGHTA and CDR2 FQGNSA. The CDR3 protein is CASSAQIGDVISPLHF. Written as DNA, the CDR3 is TGTGCCAGCAGCGCCCAGATTGGGGACGTCATTTCACCCCTCCACTTT. Using reference TRBV7-2 and TRBJ1-6 for the parts outside the CDR3, the full variable domain is GAGVSQSPSNKVTEKGKDVELRCDPISGHTALYWYRQSLGQGLEFLIYFQGNSAPDKSGLPSDRFSAERTGGSVSTLTIQRTQQEDSAVYLCASSAQIGDVISPLHFGNGTRLTVT.

This clone was observed once. The CDR3 region is CASSAKKYREGGTGELFF. CDR3 sequence (DNA): TGTGCCAGCAGCGCCAAAAAGTACAGGGAGGGGGGCACCGGGGAGCTGTTTTTT. This sequence joins TRBV9 and TRBJ2-2; D perhaps matches TRBD2 (7 bases). The germline gives CDR1 SGDLS, CDR2 YYNGEE. The V gene lost 3 bases and the J gene lost 4 bases, with 22 bases spanning the gap. The CDR3 runs 18 residues.

The V call is TRBV15, the J call TRBJ1-2, with D unresolved. The CDR3 loop spans 13 amino acids. The V end lost 0 bases, the J end lost 2 bases, and 4 bases lay between the germline ends. Germline V gene data show CDR1 as LNHNV and CDR2 as YYDKDF (reference sequence). The CDR3 protein is CATSRDLNYGYTF. Written as DNA, the CDR3 is TGTGCCACCAGCAGAGACTTGAACTATGGCTACACCTTC.

V and J are TRBV27 and TRBJ2-7; no clear D. Germline lookup yields CDR1 MNHEY and CDR2 SMNVEV (reference sequence). The V end lost 5 bases, the J end lost 3 bases, and 5 bases lay between the germline ends. This CDR3 spans 11 amino acids. The CDR3 sequence: CASSAGYEQYF. CDR3 coding DNA: TGTGCCAGCAGTGCCGGCTACGAGCAGTACTTC.

The rearrangement uses TRBV14 and TRBJ2-1; TRBD2 matches at 9 bases. The ends lost 1 base at V and 3 bases at J; junction bases unmatched: 10. Germline CDR1 reads SGHDN; CDR2 reads FVKESK. The CDR3 loop spans 18 amino acids. The CDR3 spells CASSQALFSGGGYNEQFF. CDR3 DNA: TGTGCCAGCAGCCAAGCCCTCTTTAGCGGGGGAGGCTACAATGAGCAGTTCTTC.

V and J are TRBV12-3 or TRBV12-4 and TRBJ2-7; D possibly matches TRBD1 or TRBD2 (6 bases each). V was shortened by 2 bases and J by 9 bases, with 11 bases between the two germline ends. This CDR3 comprises 12 residues. The CDR3 DNA follows: TGTGCCAGCAGTTTAAGGGGGGAACGGCAGTACTTC. Its translation: CASSLRGERQYF.

J is TRBJ2-7 and V is TRBV2; D assignment may be TRBD1 or TRBD2 (5 bases each). V was shortened by 3 bases and J by 2 bases, with 8 bases between the two germline ends. This CDR3 has 13 amino acids. Germline-derived CDR1 and CDR2 are SNHLY and FYNNEI. CDR3 bases: TGTGCCAGCAGTGAGGGACCGCCCTACGAGCAGTACTTC. The encoded protein is CASSEGPPYEQYF.

This clone was seen once. The chain joins TRBV6-5 to TRBJ1-6, with 7 positions matching TRBD1. The junction had 3 bases not matched to a gene; V was cut back by 6 bases and J by 7 bases. CDR3 length: 13 residues. Germline V gene lookup returns CDR1 MNHEY and CDR2 SVGAGI. CDR3: CASRTGWNSPLHF. CDR3 nucleotides: TGTGCCAGCAGGACAGGGTGGAATTCACCCCTCCACTTT.

On this clone: Other DNA sequences from this sample encode an identical CDR3 as well. V and J are TRBV19 and TRBJ1-5; D remains unclear. CDR1 is LNHDA and CDR2 is SQIVND in the germline V gene (reference sequence). Trimming cost V 3 bases and J 6 bases, with 9 bases left between them. The CDR3 runs 13 residues. CDR3 sequence reads: CASSIKGSQPQHF. CDR3 nucleotide sequence: TGTGCCAGTAGTATTAAGGGAAGTCAGCCCCAGCATTTT.

CDR3 loop: CASRTTGAAFF. The CDR3 bases are TGTGCCAGCAGGACTACAGGGGCGGCGTTCTTC. V gene TRBV6-5 combines with J gene TRBJ2-1; 7 nucleotides match TRBD1. Trimming cost V 6 bases and J 15 bases; bases outside gene matches: 8. There are 11 residues in the CDR3. The germline gives CDR1 MNHEY, CDR2 SVGAGI.

The chain has TRBV27 and TRBJ1-2; maybe TRBD1 (6 bases). Trimming took off 5 bases at V and 0 bases at J, with 13 bases between the two ends. The germline CDR1 and CDR2 sequences are MNHEY and SMNVEV (reference sequence). The CDR3 runs to 15 residues. CDR3 nucleotides: TGTGCCAGCAGTCCACAGGGTAGCGCTAACTATGGCTACACCTTC. Amino acid sequence: CASSPQGSANYGYTF.

CDR3 sequence: CASSIGENIGELFF. For the CDR3, the DNA is TGTGCCAGTAGTATAGGAGAGAATATAGGGGAGCTGTTTTTT. V gene TRBV19 combines with J gene TRBJ2-2, with unresolved D. V lost 1 base to trimming and J lost 8 bases, with 11 bases between them. The CDR3 length is 14 residues. From germline, CDR1 is LNHDA and CDR2 SQIVND (reference sequence). The entire variable domain, with the rest obtained from reference TRBV19 and TRBJ2-2, is as follows: DGGITQSPKYLFRKEGQNVTLSCEQNLNHDAMYWYRQDPGQGLRLIYYSQIVNDFQKGDIAEGYSVSREKKESFPLTVTSAQKNPTAFYLCASSIGENIGELFFGEGSRLTVL.

The chain is built from TRBV5-1 and TRBJ2-1; D remains unclear. Germline-derived CDR1 and CDR2 are SGHRS and YFSETQ. V was clipped by 0 bases and J by 5 bases, with 6 bases between them. The CDR3 is made up of 13 amino acids. CDR3 nucleotide sequence: TGCGCCAGCAGCTTGGATAGAAACAATGAGCAGTTCTTC. Its protein product is CASSLDRNNEQFF.

The J gene is TRBJ1-1, the V gene TRBV9; perhaps TRBD1 as D (6 bases). Trimming left V 4 bases short and J 2 bases short, with 9 bases between. Germline V gene data show CDR1 as SGDLS and CDR2 as YYNGEE. There are 13 residues in the CDR3. This CDR3 is CASSTGTNTEAFF. Written as DNA, the CDR3 is TGTGCCAGCAGCACTGGGACAAACACTGAAGCTTTCTTT.

The chain carries TRBV4-3 and TRBJ2-3, with no clear D. The V end lost 2 bases, the J end lost 6 bases, and 6 bases lay between the germline ends. Per the germline V gene, CDR1 is LGHNA and CDR2 is YSLEER. This CDR3 is built from 12 residues. CDR3 loop: CASSQLSDTQYF. DNA of the CDR3: TGCGCCAGCAGCCAATTGAGCGATACGCAGTATTTT.

The genes are TRBV21-1 and TRBJ1-2. TRBV21-1 is classified as a pseudogene. This CDR3 is 13 amino acids long. The CDR3 DNA follows: TGTGCCAGGATCGGGCCGTCTAACTATGGCTACACCTTC. It specifies CARIGPSNYGYTF.

The rearrangement joins TRBV14 to TRBJ1-5, with unresolved D. CDR1 and CDR2 (germline): SGHDN, FVKESK. The V gene lost 9 bases and the J gene lost 2 bases, with 17 bases spanning the gap. The CDR3 extends over 15 amino acids. The CDR3 loop reads CARSLSVVRNQPQHF. CDR3 DNA sequence: TGTGCCAGGTCACTTTCAGTCGTGCGCAATCAGCCCCAGCATTTT.